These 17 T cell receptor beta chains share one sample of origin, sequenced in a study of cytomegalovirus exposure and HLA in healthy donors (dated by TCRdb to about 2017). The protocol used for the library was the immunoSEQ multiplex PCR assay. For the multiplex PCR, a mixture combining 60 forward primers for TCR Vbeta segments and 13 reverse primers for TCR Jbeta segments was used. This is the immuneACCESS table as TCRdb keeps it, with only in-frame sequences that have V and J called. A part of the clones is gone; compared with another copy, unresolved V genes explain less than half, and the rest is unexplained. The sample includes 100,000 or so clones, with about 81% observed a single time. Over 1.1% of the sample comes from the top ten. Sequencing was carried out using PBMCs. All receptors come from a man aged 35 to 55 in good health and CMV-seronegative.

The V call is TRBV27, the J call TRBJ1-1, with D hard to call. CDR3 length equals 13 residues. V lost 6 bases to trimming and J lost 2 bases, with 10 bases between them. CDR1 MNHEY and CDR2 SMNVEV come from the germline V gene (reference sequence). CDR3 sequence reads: CASRVDFNTEAFF. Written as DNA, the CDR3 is TGTGCCAGCAGGGTGGACTTCAACACTGAAGCTTTCTTT.

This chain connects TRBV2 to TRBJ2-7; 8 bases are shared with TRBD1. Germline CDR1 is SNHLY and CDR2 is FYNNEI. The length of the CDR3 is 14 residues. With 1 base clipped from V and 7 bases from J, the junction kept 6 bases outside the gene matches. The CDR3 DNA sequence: TGTGCCAGCAGTGAAGTGTCAGGGGGCAGAGAGCAGTACTTC. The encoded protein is CASSEVSGGREQYF.

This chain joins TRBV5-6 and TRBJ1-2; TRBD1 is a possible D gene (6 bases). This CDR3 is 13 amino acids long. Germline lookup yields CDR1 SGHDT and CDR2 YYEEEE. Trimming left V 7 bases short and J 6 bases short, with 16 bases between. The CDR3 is CASGLGPGDGYTF. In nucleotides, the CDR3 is TGTGCCAGCGGGCTAGGGCCAGGGGATGGCTACACCTTC.

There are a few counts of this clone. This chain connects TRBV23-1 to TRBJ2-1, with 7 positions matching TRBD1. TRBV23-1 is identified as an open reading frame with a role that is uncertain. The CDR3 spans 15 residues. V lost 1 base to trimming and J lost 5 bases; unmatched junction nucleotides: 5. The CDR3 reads CASSQFSGQNNEQFF. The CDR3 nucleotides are TGCGCCAGCAGTCAATTCTCGGGACAGAACAATGAGCAGTTCTTC.

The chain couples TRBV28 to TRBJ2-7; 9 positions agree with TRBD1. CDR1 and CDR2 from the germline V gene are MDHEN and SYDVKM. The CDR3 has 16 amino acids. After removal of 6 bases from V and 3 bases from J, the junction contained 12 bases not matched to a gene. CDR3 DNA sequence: TGTGCCAGCAGCTATACTGACAGGGGGTTCCTCTACGAGCAGTACTTC. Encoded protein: CASSYTDRGFLYEQYF.

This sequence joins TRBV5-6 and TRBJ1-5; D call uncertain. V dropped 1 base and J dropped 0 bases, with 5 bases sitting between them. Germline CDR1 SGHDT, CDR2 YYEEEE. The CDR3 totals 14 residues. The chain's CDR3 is CASSLSYSNQPQHF. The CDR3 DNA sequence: TGTGCCAGCAGCTTGAGCTATAGCAATCAGCCCCAGCATTTT.

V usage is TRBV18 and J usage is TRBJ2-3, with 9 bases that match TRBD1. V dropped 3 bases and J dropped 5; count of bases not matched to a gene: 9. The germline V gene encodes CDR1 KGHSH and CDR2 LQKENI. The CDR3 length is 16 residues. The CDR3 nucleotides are TGTGCCAGCTCACCCGGATCGGGACAGGGTATAGATACGCAGTATTTT. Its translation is CASSPGSGQGIDTQYF.

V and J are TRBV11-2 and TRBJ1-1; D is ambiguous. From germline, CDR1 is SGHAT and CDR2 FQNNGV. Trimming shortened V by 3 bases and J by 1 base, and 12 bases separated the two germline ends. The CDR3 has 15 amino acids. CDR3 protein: CASSFLSGRNTEAFF. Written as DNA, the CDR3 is TGTGCCAGCAGCTTCTTGAGCGGACGGAACACTGAAGCTTTCTTT.

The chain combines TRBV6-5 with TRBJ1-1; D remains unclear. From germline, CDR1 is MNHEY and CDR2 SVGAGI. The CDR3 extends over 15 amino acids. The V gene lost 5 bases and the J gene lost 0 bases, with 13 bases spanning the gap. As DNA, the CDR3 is TGTGCCAGCAGTGCCTCGACCGCGGTGAACACTGAAGCTTTCTTT. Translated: CASSASTAVNTEAFF.

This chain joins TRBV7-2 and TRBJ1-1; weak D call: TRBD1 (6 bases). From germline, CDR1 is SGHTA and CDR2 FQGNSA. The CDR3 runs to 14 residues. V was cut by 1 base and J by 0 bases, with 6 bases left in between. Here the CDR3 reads CASSLDRVNTEAFF. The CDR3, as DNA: TGTGCCAGCAGCTTAGACAGGGTGAACACTGAAGCTTTCTTT.

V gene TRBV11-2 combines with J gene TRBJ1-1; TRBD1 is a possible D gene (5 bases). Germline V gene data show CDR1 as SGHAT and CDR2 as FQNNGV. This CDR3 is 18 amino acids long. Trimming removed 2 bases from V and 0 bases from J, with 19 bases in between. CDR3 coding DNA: TGTGCCAGCAGCTTAAGGGGAAAAACAAGCAGATTGAACACTGAAGCTTTCTTT. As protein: CASSLRGKTSRLNTEAFF.

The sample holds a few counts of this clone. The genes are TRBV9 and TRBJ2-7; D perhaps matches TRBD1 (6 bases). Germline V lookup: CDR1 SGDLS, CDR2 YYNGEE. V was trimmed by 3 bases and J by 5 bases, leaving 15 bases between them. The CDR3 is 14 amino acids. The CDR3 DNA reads TGTGCCAGCAGCGGCGACAGGTTGGGTAACGAGCAGTACTTC. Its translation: CASSGDRLGNEQYF.

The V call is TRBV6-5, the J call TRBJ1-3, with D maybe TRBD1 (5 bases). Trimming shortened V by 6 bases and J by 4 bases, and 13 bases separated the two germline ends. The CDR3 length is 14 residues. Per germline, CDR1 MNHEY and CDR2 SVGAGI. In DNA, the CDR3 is TGTGCCAGCAGCCAGGGCGTCCGAGGAAACACCATATATTTT. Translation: CASSQGVRGNTIYF.

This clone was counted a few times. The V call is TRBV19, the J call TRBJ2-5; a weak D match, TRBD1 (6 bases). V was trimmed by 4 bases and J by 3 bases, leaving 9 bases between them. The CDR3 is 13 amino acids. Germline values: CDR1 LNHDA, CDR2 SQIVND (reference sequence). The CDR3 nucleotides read TGTGCCAGTAGTAGGGACATGGAAGAGACCCAGTACTTC. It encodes CASSRDMEETQYF.

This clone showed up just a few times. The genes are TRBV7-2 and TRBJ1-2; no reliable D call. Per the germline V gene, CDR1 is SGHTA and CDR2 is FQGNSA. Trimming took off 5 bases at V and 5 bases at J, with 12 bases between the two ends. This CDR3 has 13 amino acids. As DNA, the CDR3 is TGTGCCAGCAGCCCACGGGATTCGTATGGCTACACCTTC. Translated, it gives CASSPRDSYGYTF.

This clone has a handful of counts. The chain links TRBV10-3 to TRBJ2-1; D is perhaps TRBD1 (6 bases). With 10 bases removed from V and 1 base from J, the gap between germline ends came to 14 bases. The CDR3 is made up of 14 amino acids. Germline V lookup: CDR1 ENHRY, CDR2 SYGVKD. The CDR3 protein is CATERDRSYNEQFF. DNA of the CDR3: TGTGCCACCGAACGTGACAGGTCCTACAATGAGCAGTTCTTC.

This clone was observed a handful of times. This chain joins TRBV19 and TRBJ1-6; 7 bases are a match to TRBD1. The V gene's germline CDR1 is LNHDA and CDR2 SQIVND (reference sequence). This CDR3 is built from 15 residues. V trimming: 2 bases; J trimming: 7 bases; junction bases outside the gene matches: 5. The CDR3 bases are TGTGCCAGTAGTATATTCACAGGGGCCAATTCACCCCTCCACTTT. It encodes CASSIFTGANSPLHF.